The next 20 T cell receptor beta chains were all read from a single sample in a study of control samples from healthy donors and cancer patients. Measured with immunoSEQ multiplex PCR; TCRdb has only the in-frame clones, and not every one. The data contain fewer than 150,000 clones, around 90% of them singletons. The source material was blood. These receptors were taken from a man between 18 and 29 years old in good health.

The chain couples TRBV7-9 to TRBJ1-4, with D hard to call. The ends were cut back, 4 bases at V and 0 bases at J, with 9 bases in the middle. CDR1 and CDR2 from the germline V gene are SEHNR and FQNEAQ (reference sequence). The CDR3 covers 15 residues. The CDR3 coding sequence is TGTGCCAGCAGCTCCGGCGATGCAACTAATGAAAAACTGTTTTTT. Translation gives CASSSGDATNEKLFF.

The gene calls are TRBV9 and TRBJ2-2; 7 nucleotides match TRBD1. V was pared by 3 bases and J by 6 bases, with 8 bases of the junction left unmatched. Germline V gene data show CDR1 as SGDLS and CDR2 as YYNGEE. The CDR3 is 15 residues long. The CDR3 bases are TGTGCCAGCAGCGCTGACAGGGATGGCGCCGGGGAGCTGTTTTTT. Translating gives CASSADRDGAGELFF.

The chain has TRBV11-2 and TRBJ1-1; TRBD1 is a possible D gene (6 bases). CDR1 is SGHAT, CDR2 FQNNGV, per germline. Trimming pared 4 bases from V and 0 bases from J, leaving 9 bases between. The CDR3 extends over 14 amino acids. Here the CDR3 DNA reads TGTGCCAGCAGCTCAGGACAGTTGAACACTGAAGCTTTCTTT. As protein: CASSSGQLNTEAFF.

The chain is built from TRBV9 and TRBJ1-3; TRBD1 might be the D (6 bases). The CDR3 extends over 15 amino acids. V dropped 6 bases and J dropped 0 bases, with 13 bases sitting between them. Germline V CDR1 and CDR2: SGDLS, YYNGEE. The CDR3 reads CASTPRGGSGNTIYF. DNA of the CDR3: TGTGCCAGCACCCCAAGGGGGGGCTCTGGAAACACCATATATTTT. The whole variable domain, remainder taken from reference TRBV9 and TRBJ1-3, is DSGVTQTPKHLITATGQRVTLRCSPRSGDLSVYWYQQSLDQGLQFLIQYYNGEERAKGNILERFSAQQFPDLHSELNLSSLELGDSALYFCASTPRGGSGNTIYFGEGSWLTVV.

The rearrangement links TRBV2 to TRBJ2-5; the match to TRBD1 covers 7 bases. The CDR3 has 15 residues. The V gene end was trimmed by 6 bases and the J gene end by 4 bases; junction bases not matched to a gene: 11. CDR1 SNHLY and CDR2 FYNNEI come from the germline V gene. The CDR3 sequence: CASRAGTATLETQYF. The CDR3, as DNA: TGTGCCAGCAGAGCCGGGACAGCGACTTTAGAGACCCAGTACTTC.

The chain couples TRBV6-1 to TRBJ1-3; D uncertain. V was trimmed by 3 bases and J by 4 bases, leaving 16 bases between them. Germline V CDR1 and CDR2: MNHNS, SASEGT. The CDR3 loop spans 16 amino acids. The CDR3 DNA reads TGTGCCAGCAGTGACCCTAAGCGGGAGATAGGAAACACCATATATTTT. Amino acid sequence: CASSDPKREIGNTIYF.

The chain has TRBV29-1 and TRBJ1-2; 7 bases agree with TRBD1. Per the germline V gene, CDR1 is SQVTM and CDR2 is ANQGSEA. V trimming: 3 bases; J trimming: 4 bases; junction bases outside the gene matches: 11. The CDR3 totals 15 residues. The CDR3 nucleotides are TGCAGCGTTGAGGAAAGGAACAGGGGTATCTATGGCTACACCTTC. It yields the protein CSVEERNRGIYGYTF.

The genes are TRBV27 and TRBJ1-1; D call uncertain. There are 13 residues in the CDR3. Trimming left V 5 bases short and J 4 bases short, with 11 bases between. From germline, CDR1 is MNHEY and CDR2 SMNVEV (reference sequence). The CDR3 sequence: CASSPGRGTEAFF. In DNA, the CDR3 is TGTGCCAGCAGTCCAGGACGCGGCACTGAAGCTTTCTTT.

The chain uses TRBV30 and TRBJ1-4; D may be TRBD1 (5 bases). The CDR3 runs to 15 residues. The V gene lost 2 bases and the J gene lost 4 bases, with 14 bases spanning the gap. In germline, CDR1 is GTSNPN, CDR2 SVGIG (reference sequence). CDR3 protein: CAWSTKGQGNEKLFF. The DNA for the CDR3 is TGTGCCTGGAGTACGAAGGGTCAGGGTAATGAAAAACTGTTTTTT.

The chain links TRBV27 to TRBJ2-5, with D possibly being TRBD2 (7 bases). The CDR3 spans 14 residues. CDR1 is MNHEY, CDR2 SMNVEV, per germline (reference sequence). Deletions cut 5 bases from V and 2 bases from J, with 12 bases between. CDR3 protein: CASSRGGVQETQYF. CDR3 sequence (DNA): TGTGCCAGCAGTAGGGGGGGAGTGCAAGAGACCCAGTACTTC.

This clone was detected only a few times. J is TRBJ1-1 and V is TRBV11-2; 7 positions agree with TRBD1. The length of the CDR3 is 13 residues. Losses at the gene ends were 5 bases for V and 1 base for J; bases not matched to a gene: 1. The germline CDR1 and CDR2 sequences are SGHAT and FQNNGV. CDR3 protein: CASSRDRNTEAFF. The CDR3 DNA reads as TGTGCCAGCAGCCGGGACAGGAACACTGAAGCTTTCTTT. The whole variable domain, remainder taken from reference TRBV11-2 and TRBJ1-1, is EAGVAQSPRYKIIEKRQSVAFWCNPISGHATLYWYQQILGQGPKLLIQFQNNGVVDDSQLPKDRFSAERLKGVDSTLKIQPAKLEDSAVYLCASSRDRNTEAFFGQGTRLTVV.

V usage is TRBV9 and J usage is TRBJ1-1, with unresolved D. Germline CDR1 SGDLS, CDR2 YYNGEE. V was clipped by 0 bases and J by 6 bases, with 12 bases between them. This CDR3 has 14 amino acids. The CDR3 loop reads CASSVGTLLAEAFF. The CDR3 coding sequence is TGTGCCAGCAGCGTAGGCACCTTGCTAGCTGAAGCTTTCTTT. Combining the CDR3 with reference TRBV9 and TRBJ1-1 gives the whole variable domain DSGVTQTPKHLITATGQRVTLRCSPRSGDLSVYWYQQSLDQGLQFLIQYYNGEERAKGNILERFSAQQFPDLHSELNLSSLELGDSALYFCASSVGTLLAEAFFGQGTRLTVV.

The chain employs TRBV7-2 and TRBJ2-3, with D unclear. CDR3 length: 14 residues. Looked up from germline, CDR1 is SGHTA and CDR2 is FQGNSA. Trimming took off 3 bases at V and 2 bases at J, with 9 bases between the two ends. The CDR3 spells CASSFAETTDTQYF. The CDR3 DNA reads TGTGCCAGCAGCTTCGCGGAAACCACAGATACGCAGTATTTT.

This clone was found once. The chain carries TRBV7-9 and TRBJ1-2; D possibly corresponds to TRBD1 (6 bases). The CDR3 loop spans 13 amino acids. The ends were cut back, 5 bases at V and 5 bases at J, with 12 bases in the middle. The germline V gene has CDR1 SEHNR and CDR2 FQNEAQ (reference sequence). In DNA form, the CDR3 reads TGTGCCAGCAGCCAACAGGGCGGGTATGGCTACACCTTC. Translation: CASSQQGGYGYTF.

The CDR3 coding sequence is TGTGCCAGCAGCACCTCGACAGGGGGCCCCTACAATGAGCAGTTCTTC. Protein: CASSTSTGGPYNEQFF. The rearrangement links TRBV13 to TRBJ2-1; 10 positions agree with TRBD1. Germline loops: CDR1 PRHDT, CDR2 FYEKMQ (reference sequence). V was clipped by 5 bases and J by 2 bases; unmatched bases: 6. CDR3 length: 16 residues.

In this sample, this clone turned up once. V is TRBV7-3 and J is TRBJ2-3; the D gene is possibly TRBD1 (6 bases). V lost 6 bases and J lost 3, with 37 bases in between. CDR1 is SGHTA, CDR2 FQGTGA, per germline. The CDR3 covers 22 residues. CDR3 protein: CASSPDGGWGNFYRVETDTQYF. CDR3 nucleotide sequence: TGTGCCAGCAGTCCCGACGGAGGATGGGGAAATTTCTACAGGGTAGAGACAGATACGCAGTATTTT.

The J gene is TRBJ2-5, the V gene TRBV11-2; 8 positions agree with TRBD1. V was clipped by 4 bases and J by 4 bases; unmatched bases: 14. The CDR3 runs to 17 residues. Germline V gene data show CDR1 as SGHAT and CDR2 as FQNNGV. In nucleotides, the CDR3 is TGTGCCAGCAGCTCCCCTGACCCGGACAGGGTTGGAGAGACCCAGTACTTC. Translating gives CASSSPDPDRVGETQYF.

The chain has TRBV11-3 and TRBJ2-2; perhaps TRBD2 as D (6 bases). The CDR3 length is 14 residues. Trimming removed 5 bases from V and 7 bases from J, with 14 bases in between. Germline CDR1 reads SGHNT; CDR2 reads YENEEA. CDR3 residues: CASSIRPGSGELFF. The CDR3, as DNA: TGTGCCAGCAGCATACGGCCCGGGAGCGGGGAGCTGTTTTTT.

The CDR3 DNA reads as TGTGCCAGCTCACCAGGGGAGACCCAGTACTTC. Its protein is CASSPGETQYF. The rearrangement uses TRBV18 and TRBJ2-5; no clear D gene. The CDR3 covers 11 residues. Germline V gene lookup returns CDR1 KGHSH and CDR2 LQKENI. V was trimmed by 2 bases and J by 5 bases, leaving 3 bases between them.

This clone was seen only once. The chain couples TRBV5-1 to TRBJ2-7, with TRBD2 matching over 7 bases. From germline, CDR1 is SGHRS and CDR2 YFSETQ. The CDR3 loop spans 14 amino acids. V trimming: 1 base; J trimming: 2 bases; junction bases outside the gene matches: 3. The CDR3 DNA reads TGCGCCAGCAGCTTGTGGGCGGGAGCCTACGAGCAGTACGTC. This translates into CASSLWAGAYEQYV.